Listed here are 2 T cell receptor beta chains from one sample, sequenced in a study of T cell responses to AZD1222 COVID-19 vaccine. TCRdb's table, derived via immunoSEQ multiplex PCR, lists solely in-frame clones and lacks some. The table records 100,000 to 150,000 clones, about nine tenths of them present only once. Sequences were derived from peripheral blood, sampled 28 days after the second AZD1222 dose. The receptor set was obtained from an adult who received the AZD1222 COVID-19 vaccine.

The gene calls are TRBV28 and TRBJ1-3; no definite D call. This CDR3 is built from 11 residues. Germline V gene sequence: CDR1 MDHEN, CDR2 SYDVKM. V lost 5 bases to trimming and J lost 2 bases, with 1 base between them. CDR3 residues: CASSPGNTIYF. In DNA, the CDR3 is TGTGCCAGCAGTCCTGGAAACACCATATATTTT.

This rearrangement joins TRBV27 to TRBJ1-1; D is undetermined. The germline V gene has CDR1 MNHEY and CDR2 SMNVEV (reference sequence). V lost 1 base to trimming and J lost 2 bases, with 17 bases between them. The CDR3 has 17 amino acids. CDR3 sequence reads: CASSLFPSGQRNTEAFF. The CDR3 coding sequence is TGTGCCAGCAGTTTATTTCCGAGCGGGCAGCGTAACACTGAAGCTTTCTTT.